This T cell receptor beta chain was recovered during a study of cytomegalovirus exposure and HLA in healthy donors. Study-level background: A preliminary data release comprised roughly 85 million unique TCRs obtained from HLA-typed donors. General study points: Despite most TCR sequences being rare, some public TCRs occurred in many donors. Apart from CMV serostatus, no immune exposure information was available.

Primers for the PCR totalled 60 Vbeta and 13 Jbeta. The data were produced by immunoSEQ multiplex PCR, yet TCRdb's version contains in-frame clones alone and is incomplete. This table has 90,000 to 100,000 clones, around two thirds appearing once. CDR1 is SGHTA, CDR2 FQGNSA, per germline. This CDR3 is 13 amino acids long. The V end lost 1 base, the J end lost 8 bases, and 11 bases lay between the germline ends. Comments on this clone: Its antigen is as yet unknown.

The receptor was isolated from a man aged 25-45 years in good health and CMV-seronegative. The sequenced material came from PBMCs. The chain links TRBV7-2 to TRBJ1-2; no firm D call. The CDR3 coding sequence is TGTGCCAGCAGCTTAGGGCCTCTAGGCGGCTACACCTTC. It encodes CASSLGPLGGYTF.